This entry features one T cell receptor (beta chain) sequence. No treatment of any kind had been given to any patient before thyroid surgery. TCRdb reprocessed the PCR reads using MiXCR. There are about 9,500 clones in the sample; approximately 31% occur only once, and 16% lies in the top ten. The source of the sample is a study of metastatic and nonmetastatic thyroid tumors. As for the study in general: The authors compared repertoires across blood and tumor or nodule tissue from malignant and benign thyroid patients.

Germline V CDR1 and CDR2: LGHNA, YSLEER. Trimming took 9 bases from V and 0 from J; bases not matched to a gene: 20. The CDR3 runs 18 residues. The chain joins TRBV4-3 to TRBJ2-7; TRBD2 aligns across 7 bases. The sequence derives from a female donor with papillary thyroid cancer or a benign thyroid nodule (not recorded which). Some clones in this sample may be carry-over from other donors' samples. The specimen was adjacent normal tissue. Written as DNA, the CDR3 is TGCGCCAGGAGACATGAGAGGGAACTAGCGAGATTCTCCTACGAGCAGTACTTC. It specifies CARRHERELARFSYEQYF.